The present T cell receptor beta chain was sequenced within a study of human T cells and chemical hapten exposure. Study observations and caveats: DPC sensitization left the count of TCRs above 1 in 1000 unchanged.

This clonotype was found a few times. The antigen is unknown. MiXCR was run by TCRdb on the RACE reads, yielding one entry per CDR3 protein. The data hold about 130,000 distinct CDR3 sequences, with more than 7.5% observed a single time. Time point of the sample: healthy volunteer bleed at 2 weeks. Sequencing started from total RNA isolated from unfractionated whole blood. Germline CDR1 and CDR2: GTSNPN and SVGIG (reference sequence). V lost 0 bases and J 3 bases, leaving 6 bases between the germline ends. The CDR3 covers 12 residues. The source is a male donor in good health. Some clones in this sample may be carry-over from other donors' samples. Sequencing was performed on whole blood. The V and J genes are TRBV30 and TRBJ2-7, with D uncertain. The CDR3 DNA reads as TGTGCCTGGAGTGTAGGAAGCTACGAGCAGTACTTC. This sequence encodes CAWSVGSYEQYF.